The TCR beta chain described here comes from a study of blood T cell repertoires in COVID-19. Study-level information: The United States, Italy and Spain provided the acute and convalescent COVID-19 samples.

This table comes from immunoSEQ multiplex PCR, and its TCRdb copy is limited to in-frame clones, with some not included. The repertoire has hundreds of thousands of clones, approximately 90% of them found once; the top ten carry approximately 7.5%. Sequenced input: peripheral blood. The receptor comes from a man in his fifties or sixties who had recovered from COVID-19.

This chain's CDR3 is CATRKGRGPPKAFF. For the CDR3, the DNA is TGTGCCACACGGAAGGGCAGGGGGCCGCCCAAGGCTTTCTTT. The chain combines TRBV2 with TRBJ1-1; 8 bases align to TRBD1. The CDR3 is 14 residues long. Trimming took 10 bases from V and 11 from J; bases not matched to a gene: 18. Germline CDR1 and CDR2: SNHLY and FYNNEI.